This T cell receptor (beta chain) was recovered during a study of T cell repertoires in cytomegalovirus infection. Looking at the study overall: Alongside well-studied HLA-B-restricted CMV epitopes, recently identified HLA-C-restricted CMV epitopes were also used. Both CMV infection and a matching HLA type were indicated by public TCR beta signatures. Overall study findings and caveats: There were carriers of CMV plus the relevant HLA, and cumulative public TCR beta family frequency identified them. CMV-specific HLA-C-restricted TCR beta clonotypes dominated the ex vivo response.

TCRdb independently ran MiXCR on the reads; one entry per CDR3 protein. Of 650,000 to 900,000 distinct CDR3 sequences in the sample, less than 35% are singletons; the top ten hold 9.5% to 15%. On this clonotype: Its antigen is still unknown. This may be a read error, as it is one base from a much larger clone.

Germline loops: CDR1 SGHTA, CDR2 FQGNSA. The CDR3 is 10 amino acids. The receptor was isolated from a human donor in good health (CMV status not recorded). Some clones in this sample may be carry-over from other donors' samples. This chain uses TRBV7-2 with TRBJ2-1; D gene ambiguous. The input for sequencing was cultured CD8+ T cells from PBMCs, taken from culture after CMV antigen stimulation. CDR3 region: CANSPAEQFF. In nucleotides, the CDR3 is TGTGCCAACAGCCCCGCCGAGCAGTTCTTC.